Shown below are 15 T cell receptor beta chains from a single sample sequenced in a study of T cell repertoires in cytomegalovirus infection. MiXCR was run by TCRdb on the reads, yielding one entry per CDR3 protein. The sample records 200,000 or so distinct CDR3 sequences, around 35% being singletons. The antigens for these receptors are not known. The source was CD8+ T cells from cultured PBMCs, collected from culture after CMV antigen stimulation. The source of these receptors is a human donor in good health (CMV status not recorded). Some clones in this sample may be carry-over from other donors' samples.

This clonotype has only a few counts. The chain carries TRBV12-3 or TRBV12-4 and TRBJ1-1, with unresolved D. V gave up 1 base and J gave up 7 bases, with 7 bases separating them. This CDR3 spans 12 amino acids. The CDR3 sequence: CASSLGRNEAFF. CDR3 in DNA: TGTGCCAGCAGTTTAGGTAGGAATGAAGCTTTCTTT.

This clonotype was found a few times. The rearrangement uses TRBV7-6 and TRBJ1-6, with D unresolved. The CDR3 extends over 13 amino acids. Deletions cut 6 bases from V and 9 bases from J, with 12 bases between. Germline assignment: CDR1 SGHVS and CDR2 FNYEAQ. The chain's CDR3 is CASRRTAGSPLHF. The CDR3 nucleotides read TGTGCCAGCAGGCGGACGGCGGGTTCACCCCTCCACTTT.

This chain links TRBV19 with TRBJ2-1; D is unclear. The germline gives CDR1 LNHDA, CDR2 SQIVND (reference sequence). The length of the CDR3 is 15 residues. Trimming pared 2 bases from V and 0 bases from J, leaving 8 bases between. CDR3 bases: TGTGCCAGTAGTATATACGAATGCTCCTACAATGAGCAGTTCTTC. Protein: CASSIYECSYNEQFF.

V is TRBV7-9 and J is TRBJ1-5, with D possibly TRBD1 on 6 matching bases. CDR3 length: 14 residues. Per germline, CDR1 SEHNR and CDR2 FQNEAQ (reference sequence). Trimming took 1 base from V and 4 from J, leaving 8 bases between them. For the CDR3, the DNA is TGTGCCAGCAGCTTAGACCAGGGGAATCAGCCCCAGCATTTT. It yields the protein CASSLDQGNQPQHF.

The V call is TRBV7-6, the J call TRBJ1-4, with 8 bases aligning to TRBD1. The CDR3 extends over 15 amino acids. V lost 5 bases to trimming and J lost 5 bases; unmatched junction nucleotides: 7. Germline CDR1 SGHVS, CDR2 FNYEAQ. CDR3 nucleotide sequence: TGTGCCAGCAGCGACGGACAGGGACGGAATGAAAAACTGTTTTTT. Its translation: CASSDGQGRNEKLFF.

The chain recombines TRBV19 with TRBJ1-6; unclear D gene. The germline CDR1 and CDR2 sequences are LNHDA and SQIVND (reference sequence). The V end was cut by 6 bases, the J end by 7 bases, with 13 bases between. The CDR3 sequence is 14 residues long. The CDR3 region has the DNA TGTGCCAGTAGGGTTTGGAGAGCGAATTCACCCCTCCACTTT. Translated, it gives CASRVWRANSPLHF.

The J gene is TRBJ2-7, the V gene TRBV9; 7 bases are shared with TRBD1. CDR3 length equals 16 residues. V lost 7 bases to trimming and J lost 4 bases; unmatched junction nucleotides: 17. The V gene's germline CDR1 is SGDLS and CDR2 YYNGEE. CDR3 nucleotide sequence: TGTGCCAGCGGAGCCAGCTCTTCCGGGACAGAGTACGAGCAGTACTTC. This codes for CASGASSSGTEYEQYF.

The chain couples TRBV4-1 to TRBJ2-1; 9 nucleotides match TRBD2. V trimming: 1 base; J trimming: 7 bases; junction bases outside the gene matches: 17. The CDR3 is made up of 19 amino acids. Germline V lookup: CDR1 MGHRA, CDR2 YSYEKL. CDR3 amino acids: CASSQGKPGEVAGENEQFF. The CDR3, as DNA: TGCGCCAGCAGCCAAGGGAAACCCGGTGAGGTAGCGGGGGAAAATGAGCAGTTCTTC.

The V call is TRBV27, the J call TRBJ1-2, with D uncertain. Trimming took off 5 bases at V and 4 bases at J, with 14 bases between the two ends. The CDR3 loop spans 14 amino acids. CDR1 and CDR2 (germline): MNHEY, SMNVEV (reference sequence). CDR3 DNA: TGTGCCAGCAGTCTTAACCGACATGTCTATGGCTACACCTTC. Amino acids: CASSLNRHVYGYTF.

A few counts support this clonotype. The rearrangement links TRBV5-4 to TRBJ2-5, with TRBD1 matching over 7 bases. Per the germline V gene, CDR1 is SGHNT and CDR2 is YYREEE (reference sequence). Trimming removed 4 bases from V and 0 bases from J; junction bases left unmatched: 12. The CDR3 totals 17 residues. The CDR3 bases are TGTGCCAGCAGCCCGGAAACAGGGGAACCGTACCAAGAGACCCAGTACTTC. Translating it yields CASSPETGEPYQETQYF.

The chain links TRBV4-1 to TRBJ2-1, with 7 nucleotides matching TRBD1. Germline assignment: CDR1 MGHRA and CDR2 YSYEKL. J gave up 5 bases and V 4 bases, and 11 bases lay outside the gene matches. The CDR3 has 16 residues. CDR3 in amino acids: CASSPLGQEANNEQFF. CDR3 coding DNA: TGCGCCAGCAGCCCGTTAGGACAGGAGGCGAACAATGAGCAGTTCTTC.

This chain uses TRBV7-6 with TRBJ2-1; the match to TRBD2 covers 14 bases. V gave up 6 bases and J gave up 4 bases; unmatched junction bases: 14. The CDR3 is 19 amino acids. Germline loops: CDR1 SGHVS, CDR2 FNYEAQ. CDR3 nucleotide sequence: TGTGCCAGCAGTTCCCCCCCGGGACTAGCGGGAGTCCTGTACAATGAGCAGTTCTTC. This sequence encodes CASSSPPGLAGVLYNEQFF.

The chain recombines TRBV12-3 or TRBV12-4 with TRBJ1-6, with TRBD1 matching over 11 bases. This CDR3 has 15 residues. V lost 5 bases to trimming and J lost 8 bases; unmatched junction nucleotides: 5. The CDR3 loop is CASSEGQGADSPLHF. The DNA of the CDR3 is TGTGCCAGCAGTGAAGGACAGGGGGCCGATTCACCCCTCCACTTT.

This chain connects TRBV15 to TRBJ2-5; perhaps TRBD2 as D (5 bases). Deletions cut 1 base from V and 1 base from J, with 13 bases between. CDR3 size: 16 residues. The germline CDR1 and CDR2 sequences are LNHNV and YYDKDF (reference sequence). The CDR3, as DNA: TGTGCCACCAGCAGAGTCCCCGGGGAGCGCCAAGAGACCCAGTACTTC. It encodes CATSRVPGERQETQYF. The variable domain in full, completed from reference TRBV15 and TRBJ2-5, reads DAMVIQNPRYQVTQFGKPVTLSCSQTLNHNVMYWYQQKSSQAPKLLFHYYDKDFNNEADTPDNFQSRRPNTSFCFLDIRSPGLGDTAMYLCATSRVPGERQETQYFGPGTRLLVL.

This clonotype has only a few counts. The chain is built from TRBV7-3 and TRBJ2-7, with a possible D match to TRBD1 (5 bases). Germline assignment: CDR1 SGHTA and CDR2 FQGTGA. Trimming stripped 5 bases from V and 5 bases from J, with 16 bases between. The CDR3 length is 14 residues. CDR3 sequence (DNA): TGTGCCAGCAGCGCCGGACAAGGTAGTGACGAGCAGTACTTC. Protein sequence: CASSAGQGSDEQYF.